One TCR beta chain is described in this entry. This specimen belongs to a study of blood T cell repertoires in COVID-19. Study background: T cells, B-cell-depleted T cells, or PBMCs provided the cDNA or gDNA that served as material.

As handled by the study authors: Reference gene primer amplification gave estimated nucleated cell counts. TCRdb keeps only in-frame clones here, not all; method: immunoSEQ multiplex PCR. The V and J calls and clone size come from that table; D and trimming were worked out from the DNA. The repertoire includes about 230,000 clones, 85% of them detected once, and 5% to 6.5% sits in the top ten. V lost 6 bases to trimming and J lost 4 bases, with 14 bases between them. Germline V gene data show CDR1 as SNHLY and CDR2 as FYNNEI. This CDR3 has 14 amino acids. The sample taken for sequencing was peripheral blood. The chain recombines TRBV2 with TRBJ2-3; maybe TRBD1 (6 bases). This clonotype was sampled from a middle-aged man with COVID-19, enrolled during active disease. CDR3 DNA: TGTGCCAGCAGCCGGGACACATTCTCAGATACGCAGTATTTT. Translating it yields CASSRDTFSDTQYF.